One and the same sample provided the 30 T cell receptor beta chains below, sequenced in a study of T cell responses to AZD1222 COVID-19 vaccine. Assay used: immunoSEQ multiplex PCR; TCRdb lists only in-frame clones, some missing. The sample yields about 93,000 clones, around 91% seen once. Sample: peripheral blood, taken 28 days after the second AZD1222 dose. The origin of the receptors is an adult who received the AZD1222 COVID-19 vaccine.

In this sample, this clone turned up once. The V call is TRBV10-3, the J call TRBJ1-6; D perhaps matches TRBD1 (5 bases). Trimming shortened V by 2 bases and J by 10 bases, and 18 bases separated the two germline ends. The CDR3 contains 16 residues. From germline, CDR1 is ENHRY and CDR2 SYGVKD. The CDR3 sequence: CAISEKSQGEGSPLHF. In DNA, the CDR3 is TGTGCCATCAGTGAGAAATCGCAGGGAGAGGGGTCACCCCTCCACTTT.

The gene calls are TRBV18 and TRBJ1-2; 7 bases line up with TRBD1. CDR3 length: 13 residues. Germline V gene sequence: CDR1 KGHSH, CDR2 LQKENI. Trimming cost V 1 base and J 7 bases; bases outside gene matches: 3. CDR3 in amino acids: CASSPQGAAGYTF. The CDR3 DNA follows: TGTGCCAGCTCACCACAGGGGGCGGCTGGCTACACCTTC.

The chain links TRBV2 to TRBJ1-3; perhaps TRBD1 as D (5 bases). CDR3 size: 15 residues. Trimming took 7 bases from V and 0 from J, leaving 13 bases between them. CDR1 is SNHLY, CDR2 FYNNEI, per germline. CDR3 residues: CASTPVGGSGNTIYF. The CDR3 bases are TGTGCCAGCACCCCCGTGGGGGGCTCTGGAAACACCATATATTTT.

The CDR3 nucleotides read TGTGCCAGTGCCCCCGCGGAACTAGCGGGAGTAGATACGCAGTATTTT. This encodes CASAPAELAGVDTQYF. The chain has TRBV19 and TRBJ2-3; 11 bases agree with TRBD2. This CDR3 is built from 16 residues. Germline-derived CDR1 and CDR2 are LNHDA and SQIVND (reference sequence). Germline trimming cut 8 bases from V and 5 bases from J; bases unmatched to any gene: 12.

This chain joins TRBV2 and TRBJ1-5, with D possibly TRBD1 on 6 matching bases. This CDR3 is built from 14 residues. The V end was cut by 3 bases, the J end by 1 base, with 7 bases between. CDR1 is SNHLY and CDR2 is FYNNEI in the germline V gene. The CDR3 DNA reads TGTGCCAGCAGTGATACAGGGAGCAATCAGCCCCAGCATTTT. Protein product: CASSDTGSNQPQHF.

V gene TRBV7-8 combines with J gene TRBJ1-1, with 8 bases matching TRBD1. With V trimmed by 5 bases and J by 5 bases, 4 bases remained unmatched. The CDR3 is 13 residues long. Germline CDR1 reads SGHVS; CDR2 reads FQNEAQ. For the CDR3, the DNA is TGTGCCAGCAGCCCGGACAGGGAAACTGAAGCTTTCTTT. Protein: CASSPDRETEAFF. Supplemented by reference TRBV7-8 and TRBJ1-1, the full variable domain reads GAGVSQSPRYKVAKRGQDVALRCDPISGHVSLFWYQQALGQGPEFLTYFQNEAQLDKSGLPSDRFFAERPEGSVSTLKIQRTQQEDSAVYLCASSPDRETEAFFGQGTRLTVV.

Written as DNA, the CDR3 is TGTGCCAGCAGCGTAAAAGAACAGGGCGGAATTAGGAATTCACCCCTCCACTTT. Translating it yields CASSVKEQGGIRNSPLHF. The rearrangement joins TRBV9 to TRBJ1-6; perhaps TRBD1 as D (6 bases). The germline V gene encodes CDR1 SGDLS and CDR2 YYNGEE. The length of the CDR3 is 18 residues. V was shortened by 1 base and J by 7 bases, with 21 bases between the two germline ends.

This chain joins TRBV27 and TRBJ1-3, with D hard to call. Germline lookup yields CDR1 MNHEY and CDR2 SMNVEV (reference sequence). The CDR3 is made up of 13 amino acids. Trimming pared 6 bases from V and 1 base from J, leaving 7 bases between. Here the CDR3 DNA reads TGTGCCAGCAGACGGGATTCTGGAAACACCATATATTTT. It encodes CASRRDSGNTIYF.

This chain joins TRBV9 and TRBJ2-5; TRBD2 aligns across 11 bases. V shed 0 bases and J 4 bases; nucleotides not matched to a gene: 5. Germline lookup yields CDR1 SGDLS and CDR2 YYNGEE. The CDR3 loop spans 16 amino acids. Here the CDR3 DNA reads TGTGCCAGCAGCGTAGTAGCGGGGGGGCTGGGAGAGACCCAGTACTTC. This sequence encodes CASSVVAGGLGETQYF.

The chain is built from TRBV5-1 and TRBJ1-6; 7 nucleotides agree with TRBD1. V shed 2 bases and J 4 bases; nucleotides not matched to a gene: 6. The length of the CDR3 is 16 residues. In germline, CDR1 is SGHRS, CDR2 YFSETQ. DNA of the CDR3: TGCGCCAGCAGCTTAATCGGGACAGCTTATAATTCACCCCTCCACTTT. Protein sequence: CASSLIGTAYNSPLHF. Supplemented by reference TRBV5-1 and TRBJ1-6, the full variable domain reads KAGVTQTPRYLIKTRGQQVTLSCSPISGHRSVSWYQQTPGQGLQFLFEYFSETQRNKGNFPGRFSGRQFSNSRSEMNVSTLELGDSALYLCASSLIGTAYNSPLHFGNGTRLTVT.

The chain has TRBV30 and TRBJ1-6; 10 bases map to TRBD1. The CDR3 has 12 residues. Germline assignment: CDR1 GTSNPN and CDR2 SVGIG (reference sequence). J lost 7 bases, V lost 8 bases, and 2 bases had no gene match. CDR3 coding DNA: TGTGCCGGGGACAGGGGCAATTCACCCCTCCACTTT. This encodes CAGDRGNSPLHF.

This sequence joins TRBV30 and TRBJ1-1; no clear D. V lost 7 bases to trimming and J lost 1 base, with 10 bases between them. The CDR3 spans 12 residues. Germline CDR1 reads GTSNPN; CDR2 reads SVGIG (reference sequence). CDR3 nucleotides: TGTGCCTCGATATCCGGGAACACTGAAGCTTTCTTT. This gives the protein CASISGNTEAFF.

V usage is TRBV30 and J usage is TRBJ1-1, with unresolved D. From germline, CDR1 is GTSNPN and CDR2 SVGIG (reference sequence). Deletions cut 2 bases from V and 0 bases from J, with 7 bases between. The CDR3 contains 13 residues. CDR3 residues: CAWSLGMNTEAFF. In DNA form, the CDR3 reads TGTGCCTGGAGTCTTGGGATGAACACTGAAGCTTTCTTT.

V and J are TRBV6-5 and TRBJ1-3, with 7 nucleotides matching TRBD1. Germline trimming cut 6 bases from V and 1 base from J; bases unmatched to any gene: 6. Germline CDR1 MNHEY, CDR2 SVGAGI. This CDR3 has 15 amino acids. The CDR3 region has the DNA TGTGCCAGCAGGTCGGCAGGGGGGTCTGGAAACACCATATATTTT. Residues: CASRSAGGSGNTIYF.

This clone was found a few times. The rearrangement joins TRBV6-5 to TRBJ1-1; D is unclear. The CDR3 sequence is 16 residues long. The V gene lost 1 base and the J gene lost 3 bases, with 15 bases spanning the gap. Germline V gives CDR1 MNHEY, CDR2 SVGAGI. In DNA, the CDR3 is TGTGCCAGCAGTTACTTCCCCCTACTACGGGACACTGAAGCTTTCTTT. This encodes CASSYFPLLRDTEAFF.

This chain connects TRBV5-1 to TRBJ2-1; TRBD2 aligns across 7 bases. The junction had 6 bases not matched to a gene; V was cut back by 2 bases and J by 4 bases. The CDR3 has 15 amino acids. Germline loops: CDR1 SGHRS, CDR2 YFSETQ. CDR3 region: CASSFWTRGYNEQFF. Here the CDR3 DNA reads TGCGCCAGCAGCTTCTGGACTAGGGGTTACAATGAGCAGTTCTTC.

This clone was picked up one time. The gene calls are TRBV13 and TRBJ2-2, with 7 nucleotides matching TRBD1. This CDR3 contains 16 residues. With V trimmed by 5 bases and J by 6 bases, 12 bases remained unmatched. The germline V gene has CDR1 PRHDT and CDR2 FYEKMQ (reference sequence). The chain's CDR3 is CASSPRQGLSPGELFF. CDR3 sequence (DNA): TGTGCCAGCAGCCCACGACAGGGCCTCTCCCCCGGGGAGCTGTTTTTT.

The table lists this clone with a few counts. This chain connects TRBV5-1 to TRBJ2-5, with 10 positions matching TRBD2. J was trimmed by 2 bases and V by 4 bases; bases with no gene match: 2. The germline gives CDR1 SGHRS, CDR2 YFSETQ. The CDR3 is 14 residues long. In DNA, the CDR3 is TGCGCCAGCAGCCCAGCGGGAGGGCAAGAGACCCAGTACTTC. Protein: CASSPAGGQETQYF.

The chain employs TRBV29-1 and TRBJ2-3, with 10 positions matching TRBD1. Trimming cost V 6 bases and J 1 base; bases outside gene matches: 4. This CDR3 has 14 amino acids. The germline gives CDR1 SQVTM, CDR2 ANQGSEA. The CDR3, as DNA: TGCAGCGTGAAGACAGGGGGCGGCACAGATACGCAGTATTTT. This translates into CSVKTGGGTDTQYF.

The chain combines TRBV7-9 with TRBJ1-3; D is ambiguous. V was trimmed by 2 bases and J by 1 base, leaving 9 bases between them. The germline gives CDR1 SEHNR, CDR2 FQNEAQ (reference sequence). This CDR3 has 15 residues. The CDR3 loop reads CASSLMAESGNTIYF. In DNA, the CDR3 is TGTGCCAGCAGCTTAATGGCCGAGTCTGGAAACACCATATATTTT.

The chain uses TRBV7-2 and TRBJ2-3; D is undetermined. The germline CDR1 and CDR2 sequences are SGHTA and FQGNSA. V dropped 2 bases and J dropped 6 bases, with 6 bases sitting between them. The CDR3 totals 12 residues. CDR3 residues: CASSLRMDTQYF. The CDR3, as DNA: TGTGCCAGCAGCTTACGGATGGATACGCAGTATTTT.

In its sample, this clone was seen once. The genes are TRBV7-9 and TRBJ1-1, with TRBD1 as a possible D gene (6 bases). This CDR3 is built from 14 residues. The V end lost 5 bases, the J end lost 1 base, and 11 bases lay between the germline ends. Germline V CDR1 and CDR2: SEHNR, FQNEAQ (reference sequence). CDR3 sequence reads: CASSPPDRNTEAFF. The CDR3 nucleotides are TGTGCCAGCAGCCCCCCGGACAGGAACACTGAAGCTTTCTTT.

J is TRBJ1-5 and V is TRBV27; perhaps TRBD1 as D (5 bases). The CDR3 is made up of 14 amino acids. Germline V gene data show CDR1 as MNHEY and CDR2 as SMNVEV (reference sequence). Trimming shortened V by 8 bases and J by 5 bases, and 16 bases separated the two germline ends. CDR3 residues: CASRFQGGYQPQHF. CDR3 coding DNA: TGTGCCAGCCGATTTCAGGGAGGTTATCAGCCCCAGCATTTT.

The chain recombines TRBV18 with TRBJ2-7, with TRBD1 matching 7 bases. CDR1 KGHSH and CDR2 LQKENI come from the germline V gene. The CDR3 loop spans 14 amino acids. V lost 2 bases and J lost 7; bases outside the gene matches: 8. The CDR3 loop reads CASSPGQGVWEQYF. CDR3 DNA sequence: TGTGCCAGCTCACCAGGGCAGGGGGTGTGGGAGCAGTACTTC.

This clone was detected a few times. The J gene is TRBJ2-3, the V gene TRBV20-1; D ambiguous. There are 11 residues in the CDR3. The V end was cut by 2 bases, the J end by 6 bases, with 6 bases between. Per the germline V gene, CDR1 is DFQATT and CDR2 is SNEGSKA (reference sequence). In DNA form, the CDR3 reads TGCAGTGCTAGAAGGTCGGATACGCAGTATTTT. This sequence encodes CSARRSDTQYF.

The CDR3 sequence is CASSLGQGAGSPLHF. The CDR3 nucleotides read TGTGCCAGCAGCTTAGGACAGGGGGCGGGGTCACCCCTCCACTTT. V gene TRBV7-2 combines with J gene TRBJ1-6, with TRBD1 matching 10 bases. V lost 1 base, J lost 10 bases, and 4 bases stayed unmatched. The CDR3 is made up of 15 amino acids. Germline V lookup: CDR1 SGHTA, CDR2 FQGNSA.

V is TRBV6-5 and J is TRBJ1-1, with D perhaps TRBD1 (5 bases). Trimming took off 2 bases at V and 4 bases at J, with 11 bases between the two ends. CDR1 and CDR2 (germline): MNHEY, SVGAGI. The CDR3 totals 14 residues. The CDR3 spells CASSYGGEVTEAFF. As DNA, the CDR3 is TGTGCCAGCAGTTACGGGGGTGAAGTCACTGAAGCTTTCTTT.

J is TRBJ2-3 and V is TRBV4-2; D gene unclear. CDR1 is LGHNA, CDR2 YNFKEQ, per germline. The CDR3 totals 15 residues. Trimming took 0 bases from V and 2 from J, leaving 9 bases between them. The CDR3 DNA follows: TGTGCCAGCAGCCAAGATGGGATAGCCACAGATACGCAGTATTTT. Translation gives CASSQDGIATDTQYF.

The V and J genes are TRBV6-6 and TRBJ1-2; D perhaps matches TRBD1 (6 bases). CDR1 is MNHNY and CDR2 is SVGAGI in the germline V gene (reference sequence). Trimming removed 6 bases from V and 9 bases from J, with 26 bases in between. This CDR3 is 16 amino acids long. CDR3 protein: CASRNIQGLTGQRYTF. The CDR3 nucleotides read TGTGCCAGCAGGAATATACAAGGCCTCACAGGGCAACGCTACACCTTC.

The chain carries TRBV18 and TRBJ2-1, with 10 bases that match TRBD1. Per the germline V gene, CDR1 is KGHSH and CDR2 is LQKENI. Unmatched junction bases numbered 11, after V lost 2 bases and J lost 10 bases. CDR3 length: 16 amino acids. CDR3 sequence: CASSPSGTGAGSEQFF. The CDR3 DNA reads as TGTGCCAGCTCACCATCTGGGACAGGGGCCGGATCGGAGCAGTTCTTC.